This TCR beta chain was retrieved from a study of technical replicates of blood from four donors. V lost 6 bases to trimming and J lost 2 bases; unmatched junction nucleotides: 2. The germline CDR1 and CDR2 sequences are MNHEY and SMNVEV (reference sequence). The CDR3 sequence is 13 residues long. TCRdb keeps only in-frame clones here, not all; method: immunoSEQ multiplex PCR. The sample includes 65,000 to 95,000 clones, about 98% of them seen just once. Material for sequencing was T cells isolated from PBMCs. This chain connects TRBV27 to TRBJ1-2; 8 positions agree with TRBD1. This sequence was found in a human donor in good health. The CDR3 region is CASRRTGNYGYTF. CDR3 in DNA: TGTGCCAGCAGGAGGACAGGGAACTATGGCTACACCTTC.